This T cell receptor (beta chain) was documented in a study of shared clonotypes between healthy human individuals. Findings and limits, study-wide: Naive subsets, compared against memory subsets, generally had larger estimated richness values. Large sequencing depth failed to make sorted-subset sequencing complete, rarefaction showed. The naive CD4 repertoires of a few donors were compared, and roughly 5% of clonotypes were shared.

TCRdb's table, derived via immunoSEQ multiplex PCR, lists solely in-frame clones and lacks some. Of about 2.4 million clones listed, roughly 93% are singletons. The V gene lost 0 bases and the J gene lost 7 bases, with 10 bases spanning the gap. In germline, CDR1 is MNHEY, CDR2 SVGAGI. CDR3 length equals 15 residues. In regard to this clone: The antigen remains undetermined.

Material for sequencing was naive CD4+ T cells from PBMCs. Subset reported: CD45RA+ positively selected. V is TRBV6-5 and J is TRBJ1-6; D unclear. This clonotype was obtained from a man aged 18 to 29 in good health. Some clones in this sample may be carry-over from other donors' samples. CDR3 DNA: TGTGCCAGCAGTTACTCGTTCCCTGGGAATTCACCCCTCCACTTT. It specifies CASSYSFPGNSPLHF.